The sequence of this TCR beta chain was determined in a study of blood T cells in healthy people across ages. Study findings and constraints: Age brought a roughly linear fall in TCR beta diversity measured per million T cells.

With a J-beta primer mix and a sample-barcoded 5' primer, a second PCR ran roughly 6 to 12 cycles. TCRdb used MiXCR to reprocess the 5' RACE reads, holding one entry per CDR3 protein. The data show approximately 1.5 million distinct CDR3 sequences, 30% to 35% seen once. There are a few counts of this clonotype. The antigen remains undetermined. The source is a woman in her 30s in good health. The sample taken for sequencing was blood.

DNA of the CDR3: TGTGCCAGCAGCAAAGAGGCAGGGAGGAAGGATGGCTACACCTTC. Its protein product is CASSKEAGRKDGYTF. This chain uses TRBV21-1 with TRBJ1-2. TRBV21-1 is flagged as a pseudogene. The CDR3 totals 15 residues.